This TCR beta chain was sequenced for a study of shared clonotypes between healthy human individuals. Data came from immunoSEQ multiplex PCR; TCRdb stores just in-frame clones and leaves some out. This table has roughly 520,000 clones, more than 95% appearing once. On this clone: Its antigen remains unidentified.

From germline, CDR1 is SGHKS and CDR2 YYEKEE (reference sequence). The V end was cut by 5 bases, the J end by 8 bases, with 22 bases between. The CDR3 runs to 15 residues. Study-level findings and limits: Naive subsets generally exceeded memory subsets in estimated richness. Investigators expected sequencing depth to affect clonotype sharing among donors. The represented genetic and exposure-history diversity was limited by the small number of donors.

The sample taken for sequencing was naive CD4+ T cells sorted from blood. Subset denoted: CD45RA+ positively selected. This chain links TRBV5-5 with TRBJ1-2, with D unclear. The TCR was taken from a woman aged 30 to 39 in good health. The CDR3 nucleotides read TGTGCCAGCAGGGGAGGACCGAGAGGAGGATTGGGCTACACCTTC. This gives the protein CASRGGPRGGLGYTF.